What follows are 27 T cell receptor beta chains derived from one specimen sequenced in a study of CD8 T cells in ankylosing spondylitis (dated by TCRdb to the late 2010s). These TCRs are of unknown antigen specificity. The paper as a whole reports these results and caveats: A TCR beta motif made up of about eight highly homologous amino acid variants appeared to be characteristic of blood from ankylosing spondylitis patients.

The library was produced with 5' RACE. TCRdb names Illumina HiSeq 2500 as the instrument used. The raw public reads went through TCRdb reprocessing: fastp at Q25, MiXCR clone calling, in-frame beta chains kept. Rows are combined by CDR3 protein, so each entry shows the most common genes and DNA. The sample table records more than 300,000 distinct CDR3 sequences; 6.5% to 10% of these occur just once. About 14% of the sample is taken by the ten largest. Sequencing input: blood, either unsorted or a sorted T cell fraction (not recorded which). The receptors originated from a male donor with ankylosing spondylitis.

In this sample, this clonotype turned up many times. The rearrangement joins TRBV29-1 to TRBJ1-1, with a possible D match to TRBD1 (6 bases). The CDR3 is 13 amino acids. Germline assignment: CDR1 SQVTM and CDR2 ANQGSEA. V lost 6 bases and J lost 1, with 12 bases in between. CDR3 sequence (DNA): TGCAGCGTGGAACAGGGTGGGAACACTGAAGCTTTCTTT. This codes for CSVEQGGNTEAFF. The whole variable domain, remainder taken from reference TRBV29-1 and TRBJ1-1, is SAVISQKPSRDICQRGTSLTIQCQVDSQVTMMFWYRQQPGQSLTLIATANQGSEATYESGFVIDKFPISRPNLTFSTLTVSNMSPEDSSIYLCSVEQGGNTEAFFGQGTRLTVV.

This clonotype was seen a few times. V usage is TRBV11-2 and J usage is TRBJ2-2; 7 bases fit TRBD1. Trimming took 4 bases from V and 4 from J; bases not matched to a gene: 3. CDR1 is SGHAT and CDR2 is FQNNGV in the germline V gene. The CDR3 totals 14 residues. The CDR3 reads CASSYDRVTGELFF. DNA of the CDR3: TGTGCCAGCAGCTATGACAGGGTCACCGGGGAGCTGTTTTTT.

The CDR3 loop reads CASSFLGLGQPQHF. The CDR3 nucleotides are TGTGCCAGCAGTTTCCTGGGACTCGGTCAGCCCCAGCATTTT. The genes are TRBV27 and TRBJ1-5, with D perhaps matching TRBD1 (5 bases). The CDR3 has 14 amino acids. V lost 3 bases and J lost 6, with 12 bases in between. The germline V gene has CDR1 MNHEY and CDR2 SMNVEV (reference sequence).

The table lists this clonotype with a few counts. The chain recombines TRBV6-1 with TRBJ2-3; TRBD2 aligns across 13 bases. Germline assignment: CDR1 MNHNS and CDR2 SASEGT. The V gene end was trimmed by 5 bases and the J gene end by 5 bases; junction bases not matched to a gene: 7. CDR3 length: 16 residues. The CDR3 DNA is TGTGCCAGCAGTACGGGACTAGCGGGAACGCTAGATACGCAGTATTTT. It yields the protein CASSTGLAGTLDTQYF.

In its sample, this clonotype was seen a few times. The chain couples TRBV7-9 to TRBJ1-2; tentatively, D is TRBD1 (5 bases). The CDR3 is 15 amino acids. Germline V gene data show CDR1 as SEHNR and CDR2 as FQNEAQ (reference sequence). V was trimmed by 0 bases and J by 4 bases, leaving 12 bases between them. The CDR3 DNA is TGTGCCAGCAGCTTAGCTGGAGCAGGGCTCTATGGCTACACCTTC. This codes for CASSLAGAGLYGYTF. The full variable domain, completed using reference TRBV7-9 and TRBJ1-2, is DTGVSQNPRHKITKRGQNVTFRCDPISEHNRLYWYRQTLGQGPEFLTYFQNEAQLEKSRLLSDRFSAERPKGSFSTLEIQRTEQGDSAMYLCASSLAGAGLYGYTFGSGTRLTVV.

This clonotype was detected ten times or more. V usage is TRBV7-2 and J usage is TRBJ1-1; D is unclear. With 2 bases removed from V and 1 base from J, the gap between germline ends came to 8 bases. The CDR3 runs 14 residues. Germline V lookup: CDR1 SGHTA, CDR2 FQGNSA. As DNA, the CDR3 is TGTGCCAGCAGCTTATTCCCGGAGAACACTGAAGCTTTCTTT. Translation: CASSLFPENTEAFF.

In this sample, this clonotype turned up once. The J gene is TRBJ2-3, the V gene TRBV4-3; D may be TRBD2 (6 bases). This CDR3 comprises 17 residues. V dropped 0 bases and J dropped 2 bases, with 15 bases sitting between them. The germline V gene has CDR1 LGHNA and CDR2 YSLEER. The CDR3 sequence is CASSQDEVAANTDTQYF. In DNA, the CDR3 is TGCGCCAGCAGCCAAGACGAAGTAGCGGCTAACACAGATACGCAGTATTTT.

This clonotype turned up a few times. The chain recombines TRBV12-3 or TRBV12-4 with TRBJ2-3; D is ambiguous. Trimming removed 3 bases from V and 7 bases from J, with 5 bases in between. The CDR3 extends over 11 amino acids. CDR3 in amino acids: CASSLTYTQYF. The CDR3 DNA reads TGTGCCAGCAGTTTGACGTATACGCAGTATTTT.

This clonotype was counted between two and nine times. The rearrangement uses TRBV20-1 and TRBJ2-1, with D unresolved. The CDR3 is made up of 13 amino acids. CDR1 and CDR2 from the germline V gene are DFQATT and SNEGSKA (reference sequence). Trimming shortened V by 7 bases and J by 6 bases, and 16 bases separated the two germline ends. CDR3 nucleotides: TGCAGTGGGAAGCGTGAGCCCCGCAATGAGCAGTTCTTC. Its protein product is CSGKREPRNEQFF.

This chain joins TRBV19 and TRBJ2-1, with D perhaps TRBD2 (5 bases). The length of the CDR3 is 11 residues. Germline CDR1 LNHDA, CDR2 SQIVND (reference sequence). V dropped 3 bases and J dropped 15 bases, with 12 bases sitting between them. CDR3 sequence reads: CASSMSSERFF. In nucleotides, the CDR3 is TGTGCCAGTAGTATGAGTAGCGAACGGTTCTTC.

The chain has TRBV15 and TRBJ1-2, with TRBD1 matching over 7 bases. There are 14 residues in the CDR3. After removal of 0 bases from V and 4 bases from J, the junction contained 2 bases not matched to a gene. Germline values: CDR1 LNHNV, CDR2 YYDKDF (reference sequence). In DNA form, the CDR3 reads TGTGCCACCAGCAGAGACAGGGGGGCCTATGGCTACACCTTC. It encodes CATSRDRGAYGYTF.

This clonotype was seen a handful of times. V is TRBV12-3 or TRBV12-4 and J is TRBJ1-6; D not certain. V gave up 5 bases and J gave up 6 bases, with 11 bases separating them. The CDR3 totals 14 residues. The CDR3 region is CASSQSLVNSPLHF. The CDR3 bases are TGTGCCAGCAGTCAGAGCCTGGTTAATTCACCCCTCCACTTT.

In this sample, this clonotype turned up a few times. This chain links TRBV6-1 with TRBJ2-5; maybe TRBD1 (6 bases). The CDR3 consists of 18 residues. V was pared by 7 bases and J by 5 bases, with 29 bases between. Germline CDR1 is MNHNS and CDR2 is SASEGT. DNA of the CDR3: TGTGCCAGCATTGGTTACGGGACACTAACCGATGGGTTGGAGACCCAGTACTTC. Translation: CASIGYGTLTDGLETQYF.

The CDR3 bases are TGTGCCAGCAGCTCCCAGAGGAGGACTGAAGCTTTCTTT. Translated, it gives CASSSQRRTEAFF. The rearrangement joins TRBV7-2 to TRBJ1-1; no firm D call. V lost 4 bases to trimming and J lost 5 bases, with 11 bases between them. This CDR3 is built from 13 residues. CDR1 is SGHTA and CDR2 is FQGNSA in the germline V gene. Based on the CDR3 plus reference TRBV7-2 and TRBJ1-1, the full variable domain is GAGVSQSPSNKVTEKGKDVELRCDPISGHTALYWYRQSLGQGLEFLIYFQGNSAPDKSGLPSDRFSAERTGGSVSTLTIQRTQQEDSAVYLCASSSQRRTEAFFGQGTRLTVV.

The chain is built from TRBV20-1 and TRBJ2-5; 9 positions match TRBD2. The CDR3 totals 14 residues. Germline assignment: CDR1 DFQATT and CDR2 SNEGSKA (reference sequence). V lost 1 base to trimming and J lost 4 bases; unmatched junction nucleotides: 4. CDR3 residues: CSARVSGRRETQYF. The CDR3 bases are TGCAGTGCTAGAGTTAGCGGGAGACGAGAGACCCAGTACTTC.

The chain employs TRBV15 and TRBJ2-1; 12 bases align to TRBD2. The germline CDR1 and CDR2 sequences are LNHNV and YYDKDF (reference sequence). The length of the CDR3 is 15 residues. Trimming cost V 1 base and J 9 bases; bases outside gene matches: 4. The CDR3 nucleotides are TGTGCCACCAGCAGAGGGACTAGCGGGACCAGTGAGCAGTTCTTC. Amino acid sequence: CATSRGTSGTSEQFF.

The table lists this clonotype with a few counts. V gene TRBV7-9 combines with J gene TRBJ2-1; the match to TRBD2 covers 9 bases. This CDR3 spans 14 amino acids. CDR1 and CDR2 from the germline V gene are SEHNR and FQNEAQ (reference sequence). With 4 bases clipped from V and 13 bases from J, the junction kept 11 bases outside the gene matches. CDR3: CASSWRLAEAHQFF. For the CDR3, the DNA is TGTGCCAGCAGCTGGCGACTAGCGGAGGCGCACCAGTTCTTC.

This clonotype was detected only a few times. CDR3 residues: CASTPGVAVSTDTQYF. The CDR3 coding sequence is TGCGCCAGCACCCCTGGGGTAGCGGTGAGCACAGATACGCAGTATTTT. The chain joins TRBV5-1 to TRBJ2-3; a possible D gene is TRBD2 (6 bases). The germline CDR1 and CDR2 sequences are SGHRS and YFSETQ. The CDR3 is made up of 16 amino acids. Trimming removed 6 bases from V and 0 bases from J, with 17 bases in between.

The V and J genes are TRBV7-3 and TRBJ2-3; 9 nucleotides agree with TRBD1. The CDR3 is 16 residues long. V trimming: 2 bases; J trimming: 2 bases; junction bases outside the gene matches: 5. Germline V gene lookup returns CDR1 SGHTA and CDR2 FQGTGA. The chain's CDR3 is CASSLDGTGHTDTQYF. For the CDR3, the DNA is TGTGCCAGCAGCTTAGACGGGACAGGGCACACAGATACGCAGTATTTT.

This clonotype was detected only a few times. This rearrangement joins TRBV20-1 to TRBJ2-7, with TRBD2 matching over 7 bases. Germline trimming cut 6 bases from V and 4 bases from J; bases unmatched to any gene: 15. The CDR3 runs to 15 residues. The germline V gene has CDR1 DFQATT and CDR2 SNEGSKA (reference sequence). CDR3 DNA: TGCAGTGCCGCGTCCGGGACTATAAGTGCTTACGAGCAGTACTTC. It yields the protein CSAASGTISAYEQYF.

This clonotype was counted many times. This chain uses TRBV11-2 with TRBJ1-1; no definite D call. Trimming shortened V by 1 base and J by 2 bases, and 11 bases separated the two germline ends. The CDR3 runs 15 residues. Germline V gene sequence: CDR1 SGHAT, CDR2 FQNNGV. The chain's CDR3 is CASSLAIGDNTEAFF. The CDR3 bases are TGTGCCAGCAGCTTAGCCATCGGGGATAACACTGAAGCTTTCTTT.

This clonotype was seen more than once but under ten times. The genes are TRBV29-1 and TRBJ1-2; 12 bases agree with TRBD1. Germline CDR1 reads SQVTM; CDR2 reads ANQGSEA. Germline trimming cut 3 bases from V and 8 bases from J; bases unmatched to any gene: 10. The CDR3 extends over 15 amino acids. CDR3 protein: CSVDGTGTGGWGYTF. CDR3 DNA: TGCAGCGTTGACGGGACCGGGACAGGGGGCTGGGGCTACACCTTC.

The DNA of the CDR3 is TGTGCCAGTCTTGCAGGGGGGAACACCGGGGAGCTGTTTTTT. Amino acids: CASLAGGNTGELFF. The chain has TRBV19 and TRBJ2-2; 7 positions agree with TRBD1. CDR1 LNHDA and CDR2 SQIVND come from the germline V gene (reference sequence). The length of the CDR3 is 14 residues. The J segment lost 1 base and the V segment lost 8 bases, leaving 4 bases of the junction unmatched.

This clonotype was seen many times. The chain recombines TRBV24-1 with TRBJ2-3; TRBD2 aligns across 10 bases. V was pared by 10 bases and J by 2 bases, with 5 bases of the junction left unmatched. Per germline, CDR1 KGHDR and CDR2 SFDVKD. The CDR3 consists of 14 residues. CDR3 amino acids: CATILAGDTDTQYF. DNA for the CDR3: TGTGCCACTATTCTAGCGGGAGACACAGATACGCAGTATTTT.

This clonotype has just a few counts. The chain combines TRBV4-1 with TRBJ2-5, with 12 bases matching TRBD2. Trimming removed 1 base from V and 5 bases from J; junction bases left unmatched: 2. Germline assignment: CDR1 MGHRA and CDR2 YSYEKL. The CDR3 has 15 amino acids. The CDR3 is CASSQVLAGGETQYF. The CDR3 DNA sequence: TGCGCCAGCAGCCAAGTACTAGCGGGAGGTGAGACCCAGTACTTC.

The chain uses TRBV7-3 and TRBJ2-3; 12 nucleotides line up with TRBD2. Losses at the gene ends were 8 bases for V and 3 bases for J; bases not matched to a gene: 12. The germline gives CDR1 SGHTA, CDR2 FQGTGA. The CDR3 runs 17 residues. The DNA for the CDR3 is TGTGCCAGCTCCCGGCTAGCGGGAGGGCCAGGAACAGATACGCAGTATTTT. Its protein is CASSRLAGGPGTDTQYF.

This clonotype was recorded a few times. The J gene is TRBJ2-2, the V gene TRBV7-2; TRBD2 is a possible D gene (5 bases). Germline CDR1 is SGHTA and CDR2 is FQGNSA. Deletions cut 1 base from V and 0 bases from J, with 9 bases between. This CDR3 contains 16 residues. The CDR3 loop reads CASSLGAGTNTGELFF. Written as DNA, the CDR3 is TGTGCCAGCAGCTTAGGCGCGGGTACGAACACCGGGGAGCTGTTTTTT.